This T cell receptor (beta chain) stems from a study of T-cell memory formation after mild COVID-19. Findings and limits, study-wide: While clones contracting from day 15 to 85 were balanced between CD4 and CD8, later expanders leaned CD4+. Clones that contracted clustered mainly in CM and EM if CD4+ and in EMRA if CD8+.

Germline CDR1 reads GTSNPN; CDR2 reads SVGIG (reference sequence). V lost 1 base to trimming and J lost 4 bases, with 20 bases between them. The CDR3 extends over 18 amino acids. With constant-segment primers, 5'RACE yielded cDNA libraries of TCR alpha and TCR beta that carried sample barcodes and UMIs. From the 5' RACE reads, TCRdb called clonotypes with MiXCR, one entry per CDR3 protein. Of hundreds of thousands of distinct CDR3 sequences listed, about 19% are singletons. Of note for this clonotype: Its cognate antigen is unknown.

The chain uses TRBV30 and TRBJ2-6, with D hard to call. The clonotype was recovered from an adult woman who had mild COVID-19 (a few samples of this study predate the infection). Cell type and time point are not known. The specimen sequenced was PBMCs or a T cell subset sorted from them (not recorded which). CDR3 DNA sequence: TGTGCCTGGAGTGCTGGAAGTAGCCCGGTCTTCGGGGCCAACGTCCTGACTTTC. Protein: CAWSAGSSPVFGANVLTF. The full variable domain, with the rest looked up from reference TRBV30 and TRBJ2-6, is SQTIHQWPATLVQPVGSPLSLECTVEGTSNPNLYWYRQAAGRGLQLLFYSVGIGQISSEVPQNLSASRPQDRQFILSSKKLLLSDSGFYLCAWSAGSSPVFGANVLTFGAGSRLTVL.